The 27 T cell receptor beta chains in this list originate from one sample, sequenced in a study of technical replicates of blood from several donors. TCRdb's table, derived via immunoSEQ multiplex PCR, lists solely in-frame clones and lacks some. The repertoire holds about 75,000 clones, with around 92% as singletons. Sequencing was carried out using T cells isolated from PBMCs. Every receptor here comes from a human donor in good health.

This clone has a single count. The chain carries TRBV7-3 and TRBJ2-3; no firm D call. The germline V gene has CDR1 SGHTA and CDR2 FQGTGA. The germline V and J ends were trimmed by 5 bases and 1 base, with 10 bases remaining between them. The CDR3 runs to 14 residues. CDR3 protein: CASSGLVGTDTQYF. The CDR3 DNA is TGTGCCAGCAGCGGCCTGGTGGGCACAGATACGCAGTATTTT.

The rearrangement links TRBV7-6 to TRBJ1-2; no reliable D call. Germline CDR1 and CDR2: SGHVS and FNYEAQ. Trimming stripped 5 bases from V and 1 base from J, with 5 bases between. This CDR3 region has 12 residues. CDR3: CASSTYNYGYTF. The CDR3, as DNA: TGTGCCAGCAGCACTTATAACTATGGCTACACCTTC.

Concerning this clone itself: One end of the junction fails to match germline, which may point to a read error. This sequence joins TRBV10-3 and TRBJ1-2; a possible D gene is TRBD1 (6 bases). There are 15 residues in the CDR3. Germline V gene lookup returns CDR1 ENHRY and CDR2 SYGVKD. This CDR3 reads CAIRPTGSPKYGYTF. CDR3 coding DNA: TGTGCCATCAGACCCACAGGGTCCCCTAAGTATGGCTACACCTTC.

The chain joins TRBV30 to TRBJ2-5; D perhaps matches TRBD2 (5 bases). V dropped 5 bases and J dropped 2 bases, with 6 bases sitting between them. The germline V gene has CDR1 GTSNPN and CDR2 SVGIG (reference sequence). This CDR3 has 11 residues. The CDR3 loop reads CAWGLQETQYF. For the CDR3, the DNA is TGTGCCTGGGGACTTCAAGAGACCCAGTACTTC.

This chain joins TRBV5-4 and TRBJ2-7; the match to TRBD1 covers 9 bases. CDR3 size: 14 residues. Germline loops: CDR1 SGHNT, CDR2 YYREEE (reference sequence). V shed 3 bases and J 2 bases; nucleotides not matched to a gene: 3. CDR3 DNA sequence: TGTGCCAGCAGCTCGACAGGGGGGGCCTACGAGCAGTACTTC. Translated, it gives CASSSTGGAYEQYF.

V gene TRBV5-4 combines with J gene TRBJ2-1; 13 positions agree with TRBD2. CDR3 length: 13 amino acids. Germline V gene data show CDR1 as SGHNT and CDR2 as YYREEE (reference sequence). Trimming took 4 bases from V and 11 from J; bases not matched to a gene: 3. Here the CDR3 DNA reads TGTGCCAGCAGCGGGGGACTAGCGGGAAAGCAGTTCTTC. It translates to CASSGGLAGKQFF.

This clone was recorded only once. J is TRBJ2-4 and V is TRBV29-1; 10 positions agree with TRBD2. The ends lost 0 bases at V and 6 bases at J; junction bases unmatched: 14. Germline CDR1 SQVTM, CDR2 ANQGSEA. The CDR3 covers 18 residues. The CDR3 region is CSVEDPSGRTLGRNIQYF. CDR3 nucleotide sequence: TGCAGCGTTGAAGATCCTAGCGGGAGAACTTTGGGCCGAAACATTCAGTACTTC.

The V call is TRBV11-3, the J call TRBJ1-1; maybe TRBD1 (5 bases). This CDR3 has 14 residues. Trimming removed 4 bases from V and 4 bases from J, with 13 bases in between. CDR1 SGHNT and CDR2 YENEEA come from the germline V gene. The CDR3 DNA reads TGTGCCAGCAGCTCCCCATCAGGGCTCACTGAAGCTTTCTTT. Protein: CASSSPSGLTEAFF.

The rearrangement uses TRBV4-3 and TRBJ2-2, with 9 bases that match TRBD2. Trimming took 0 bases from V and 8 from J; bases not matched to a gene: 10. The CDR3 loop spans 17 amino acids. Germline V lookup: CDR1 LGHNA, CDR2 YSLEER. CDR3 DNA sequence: TGCGCCAGCAGCCAAGATCTCGCGGGAGGGCCTTCAGGGGAGCTGTTTTTT. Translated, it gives CASSQDLAGGPSGELFF.

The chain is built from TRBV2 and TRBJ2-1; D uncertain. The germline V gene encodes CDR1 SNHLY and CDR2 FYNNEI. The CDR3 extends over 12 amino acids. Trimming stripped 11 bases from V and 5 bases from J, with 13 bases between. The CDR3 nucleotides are TGTGCCGGTGGAGAGGCGAACAATGAGCAGTTCTTC. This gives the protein CAGGEANNEQFF.

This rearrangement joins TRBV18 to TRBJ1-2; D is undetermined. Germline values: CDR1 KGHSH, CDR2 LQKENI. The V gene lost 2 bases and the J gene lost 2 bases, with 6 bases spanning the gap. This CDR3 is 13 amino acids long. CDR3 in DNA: TGTGCCAGCTCACCATCGGGGAACTATGGCTACACCTTC. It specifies CASSPSGNYGYTF.

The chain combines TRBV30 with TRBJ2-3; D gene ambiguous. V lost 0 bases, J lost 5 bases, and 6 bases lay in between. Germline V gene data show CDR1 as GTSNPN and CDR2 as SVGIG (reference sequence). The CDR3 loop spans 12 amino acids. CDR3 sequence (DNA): TGTGCCTGGAGTGTAAACAGAGATACGCAGTATTTT. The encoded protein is CAWSVNRDTQYF.

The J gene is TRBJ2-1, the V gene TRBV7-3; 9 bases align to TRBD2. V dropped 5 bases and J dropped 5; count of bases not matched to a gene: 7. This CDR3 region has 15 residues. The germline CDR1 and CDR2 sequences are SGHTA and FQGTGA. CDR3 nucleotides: TGTGCCAGCAGCGTCTCTAGCGGGAAAAACAATGAGCAGTTCTTC. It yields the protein CASSVSSGKNNEQFF.

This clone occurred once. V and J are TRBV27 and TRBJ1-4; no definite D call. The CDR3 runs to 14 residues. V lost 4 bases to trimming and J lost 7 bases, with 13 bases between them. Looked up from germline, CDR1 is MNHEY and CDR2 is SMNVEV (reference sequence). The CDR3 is CASSSFPTGEKLFF. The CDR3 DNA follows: TGTGCCAGCAGTTCTTTCCCGACGGGTGAAAAACTGTTTTTT.

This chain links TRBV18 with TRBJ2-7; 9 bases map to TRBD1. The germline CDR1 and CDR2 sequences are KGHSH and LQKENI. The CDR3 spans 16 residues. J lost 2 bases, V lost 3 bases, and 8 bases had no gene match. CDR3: CASSPLGQGATYEQYF. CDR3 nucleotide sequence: TGTGCCAGCTCACCGCTGGGACAGGGAGCAACCTACGAGCAGTACTTC.

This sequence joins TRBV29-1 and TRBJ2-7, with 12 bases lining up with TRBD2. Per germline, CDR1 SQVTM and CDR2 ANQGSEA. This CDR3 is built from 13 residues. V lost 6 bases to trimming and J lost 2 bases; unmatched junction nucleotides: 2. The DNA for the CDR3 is TGCAGCGTCAGGACTAGCGGGACCTACGAGCAGTACTTC. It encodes CSVRTSGTYEQYF.

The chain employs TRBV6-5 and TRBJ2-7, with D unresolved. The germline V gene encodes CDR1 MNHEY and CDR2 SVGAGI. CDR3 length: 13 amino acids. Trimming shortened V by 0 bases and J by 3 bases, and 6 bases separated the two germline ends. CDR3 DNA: TGTGCCAGCAGTTACTCCTATGGCTACGAGCAGTACTTC. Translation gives CASSYSYGYEQYF.

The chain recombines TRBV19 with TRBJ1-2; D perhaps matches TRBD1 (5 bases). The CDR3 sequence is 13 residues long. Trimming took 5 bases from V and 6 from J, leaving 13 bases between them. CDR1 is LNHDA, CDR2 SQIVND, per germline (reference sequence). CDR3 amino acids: CASSSGWMDGYTF. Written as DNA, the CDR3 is TGTGCCAGTAGTTCAGGGTGGATGGATGGCTACACCTTC.

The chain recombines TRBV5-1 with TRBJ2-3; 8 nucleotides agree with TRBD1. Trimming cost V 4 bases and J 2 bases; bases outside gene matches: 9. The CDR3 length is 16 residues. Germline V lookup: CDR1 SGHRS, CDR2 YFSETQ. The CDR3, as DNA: TGCGCCAGCAGCATGCCGGGACAGGCGACCACAGATACGCAGTATTTT. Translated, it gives CASSMPGQATTDTQYF.

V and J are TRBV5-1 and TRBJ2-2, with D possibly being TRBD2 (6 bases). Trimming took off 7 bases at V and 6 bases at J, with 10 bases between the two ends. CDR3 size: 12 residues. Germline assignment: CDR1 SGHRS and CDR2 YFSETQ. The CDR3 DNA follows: TGCGCCAGCTGGAGGGTACCCGGGGAGCTGTTTTTT. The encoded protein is CASWRVPGELFF.

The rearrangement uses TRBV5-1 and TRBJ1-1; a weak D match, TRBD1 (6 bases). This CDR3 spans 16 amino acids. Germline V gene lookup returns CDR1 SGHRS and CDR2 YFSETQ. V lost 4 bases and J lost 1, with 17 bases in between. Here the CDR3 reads CASSAQFGQRNTEAFF. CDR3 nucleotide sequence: TGCGCCAGCAGCGCCCAATTCGGACAGCGGAACACTGAAGCTTTCTTT.

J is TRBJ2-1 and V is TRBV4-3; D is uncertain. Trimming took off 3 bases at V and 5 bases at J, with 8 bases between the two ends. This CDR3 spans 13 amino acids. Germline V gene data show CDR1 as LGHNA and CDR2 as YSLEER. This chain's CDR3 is CASSHLSDNEQFF. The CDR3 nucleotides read TGCGCCAGCAGCCATTTGTCGGACAATGAGCAGTTCTTC.

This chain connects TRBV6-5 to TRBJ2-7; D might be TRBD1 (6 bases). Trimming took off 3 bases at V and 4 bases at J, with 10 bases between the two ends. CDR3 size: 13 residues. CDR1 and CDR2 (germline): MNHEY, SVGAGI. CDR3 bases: TGTGCCAGCAGTTATAACAGGGTATACGAGCAGTACTTC. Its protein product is CASSYNRVYEQYF.

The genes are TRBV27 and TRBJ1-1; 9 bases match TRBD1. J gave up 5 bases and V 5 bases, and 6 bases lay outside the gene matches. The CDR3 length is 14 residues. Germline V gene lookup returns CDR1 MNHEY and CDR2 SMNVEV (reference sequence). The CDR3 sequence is CASSRTGVGTEAFF. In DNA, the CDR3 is TGTGCCAGCAGTCGGACAGGGGTGGGAACTGAAGCTTTCTTT.

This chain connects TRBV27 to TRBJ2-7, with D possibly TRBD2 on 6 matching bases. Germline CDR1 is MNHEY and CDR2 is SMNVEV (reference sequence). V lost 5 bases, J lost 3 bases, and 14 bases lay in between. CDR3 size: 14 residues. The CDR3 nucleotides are TGTGCCAGCAGTCTCCGGGGGATCTTCTACGAGCAGTACTTC. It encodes CASSLRGIFYEQYF.

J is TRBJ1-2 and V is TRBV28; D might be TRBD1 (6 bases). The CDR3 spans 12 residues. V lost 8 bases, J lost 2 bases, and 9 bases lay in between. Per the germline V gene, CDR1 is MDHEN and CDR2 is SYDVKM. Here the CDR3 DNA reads TGTGCCAGCCAAACAGGGAACTATGGCTACACCTTC. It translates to CASQTGNYGYTF.

This CDR3 is CASSYSTGFMNTEAFF. The CDR3, as DNA: TGTGCCAGCAGTTACTCGACTGGTTTCATGAACACTGAAGCTTTCTTT. The rearrangement joins TRBV6-5 to TRBJ1-1; D is unresolved. Germline values: CDR1 MNHEY, CDR2 SVGAGI. V lost 0 bases to trimming and J lost 0 bases, with 11 bases between them. The CDR3 sequence is 16 residues long.